These T cell receptor beta chains were read from a single sample in a study of blood T cell repertoires in COVID-19. Only in-frame clones appear in the TCRdb table, and some are missing; sequencing was by immunoSEQ multiplex PCR. The sample yields approximately 120,000 clones, roughly four fifths seen once. Sequencing was done on a sample of peripheral blood. The receptors shown here come from a man aged 80 or over with COVID-19, enrolled during active disease. The CDR3 runs from the conserved cysteine through the conserved F or W. Each record gives: D gene, J gene, V gene, clone size, CDR3 DNA, CDR3 protein. D genes are given only for firm matches. Where a row states a size, it is once, few, many or the class of an expanded clone; other rows omit it.

TRBD2,TRBJ2-1,TRBV27,once,TGTGCCAGCAGGCCCCTAGCGGGAGGGCGGGACAATGAGCAGTTCTTC,CASRPLAGGRDNEQFF
NA,TRBJ1-1,TRBV18,NA,TGTGCCAGCTCACTATTTCGTTCCTTAGGGGACACTGAAGCTTTCTTT,CASSLFRSLGDTEAFF
TRBD2,TRBJ2-1,TRBV12-5,NA,TGTGCTAGTGGTTTCCACGTAGCGGGAGGGTCCTACAATGAGCAGTTCTTC,CASGFHVAGGSYNEQFF
NA,TRBJ1-3,TRBV7-8,NA,TGTGCCAGCAGCTTAAAGGGGGTAGTAAACACCATATATTTT,CASSLKGVVNTIYF
NA,TRBJ1-2,TRBV6-5,few,TGTGCCAGCAGTTCCGACAGCGCTCCTAACTATGGCTACACCTTC,CASSSDSAPNYGYTF
NA,TRBJ2-5,TRBV7-6,NA,TGTGCCAGCAGCGCCGGGGGAAAAGAGACCCAGTACTTC,CASSAGGKETQYF
NA,TRBJ1-2,TRBV9,NA,TGTGCCAGCAGCGTAGAACAGGGTAGTGGCTACACCTTC,CASSVEQGSGYTF
NA,TRBJ2-1,TRBV7-3,few,TGTGCCAGCAGCTTGCAGGGAGGCAATGAGCAGTTCTTC,CASSLQGGNEQFF
NA,TRBJ1-5,TRBV6-5,NA,TGTGCCAGCAGTTACGATTCCTCAGGGCGGCAGCCCCAGCATTTT,CASSYDSSGRQPQHF
TRBD2,TRBJ2-1,TRBV11-3,once,TGTGCCAGCAGTCTGCGGGGGGCCTACAATGAGCAGTTCTTC,CASSLRGAYNEQFF
NA,TRBJ1-2,TRBV27,NA,TGTGCCAGCAGTTTTAGCTTCGGCAGTCATAACTATGGCTACACCTTC,CASSFSFGSHNYGYTF
NA,TRBJ1-5,TRBV6-2/TRBV6-3,NA,TGTGCCAGCAGTTACTCGACCGACCCGGGTCAAAAATTCAATCAGCCCCAGCATTTT,CASSYSTDPGQKFNQPQHF
NA,TRBJ1-6,TRBV27,NA,TGTGCCAGCAGTTTGGACGCAGGGGAAGGGTCACCCGGGTCACCCCTCCACTTT,CASSLDAGEGSPGSPLHF
NA,TRBJ1-1,TRBV29-1,NA,TGCAGCGTTCAACAAGAGAACACTGAAGCTTTCTTT,CSVQQENTEAFF
TRBD1,TRBJ1-5,TRBV7-3,NA,TGTGCCAGCAGCTCGGACAGGGAACAGCCCCAGCATTTT,CASSSDREQPQHF
TRBD2,TRBJ2-7,TRBV30,NA,TGTGCCTGGAGTGTACTTTTTGCGGGAGAAAGGGAGCAGTACTTC,CAWSVLFAGEREQYF
TRBD2,TRBJ2-1,TRBV11-3,few,TGTGCCAGCAGCCACGGACTAGCTTACAATGAGCAGTTCTTC,CASSHGLAYNEQFF
TRBD1,TRBJ1-6,TRBV3-1/TRBV3-2,NA,TGTGCCAGCAGCCTCCAAGACAGGGCGGGTTCACCCCTCCACTTT,CASSLQDRAGSPLHF
TRBD2,TRBJ2-7,TRBV7-8,NA,TGTGCCAGCAGCCAGGTTAGCGGGAGCTACGAGCAGTACTTC,CASSQVSGSYEQYF
NA,TRBJ1-2,TRBV6-1,NA,TGTGCCAGCAGTCCCCGACGGGATTATGGCTACACCTTC,CASSPRRDYGYTF
NA,TRBJ2-3,TRBV25-1,once,TGTGCCAGCAGTGCCCAGGGCGCGAGGGATACGCAGTATTTT,CASSAQGARDTQYF
NA,TRBJ2-7,TRBV5-1,NA,TGCGCCAGCAGCTTGGTCCCTACGGCCTACGAGCAGTACTTC,CASSLVPTAYEQYF
TRBD1,TRBJ1-1,TRBV2,few,TGTGCCAGCGAACAGGGGGGTAATACTGAAGCTTTCTTT,CASEQGGNTEAFF
TRBD2,TRBJ2-2,TRBV5-1,NA,TGCGCCAGCAGCCCCCTGAGGGAGGGAACCGGGGAGCTGTTTTTT,CASSPLREGTGELFF
NA,TRBJ2-7,TRBV5-1,once,TGCGCCAGCAGCTCATCGAGACAAACCCTTTCCTACGAGCAGTACTTC,CASSSSRQTLSYEQYF
TRBD1,TRBJ2-7,TRBV2,NA,TGTGCCAGCAGTATCGGGACAGGGTACACCTACGAGCAGTACTTC,CASSIGTGYTYEQYF
TRBD2,TRBJ2-3,TRBV7-6,NA,TGTGCCAGCAGCTCAAGGACTAGCGGCGCTTTCACAGATACGCAGTATTTT,CASSSRTSGAFTDTQYF
TRBD1,TRBJ2-1,TRBV7-9,NA,TGTGCCAGCAGCCCCCGGTCGGGTAGGACAGGGTACAATGAGCAGTTCTTC,CASSPRSGRTGYNEQFF
TRBD1,TRBJ1-5,TRBV6-5,NA,TGTGCCAGCAGGGGGACAGGGTTCACTCAGCCCCAGCATTTT,CASRGTGFTQPQHF
TRBD1,TRBJ2-1,TRBV29-1,NA,TGCAGCGTTGAAGACCCGGACAGGCCCTACAATGAGCAGTTCTTC,CSVEDPDRPYNEQFF
TRBD2,TRBJ2-1,TRBV18,once,TGTGCCAGCTCACCTGGGCGGGAGAGGGAGCAGTTCTTC,CASSPGREREQFF
TRBD1,TRBJ2-5,TRBV6-2/TRBV6-3,NA,TGTGCCAGCAGTAGGGGGACAGGGGGCATAAAGACCCAGTACTTC,CASSRGTGGIKTQYF
NA,TRBJ1-6,TRBV28,NA,TGTGCCAGCAGTTCGACAGGAGATAATTCACCCCTCCACTTT,CASSSTGDNSPLHF
TRBD2,TRBJ2-3,TRBV19,once,TGTGCCAGTAGTAACCCCCGGGGGGGTGGGACAGATACGCAGTATTTT,CASSNPRGGGTDTQYF
TRBD2,TRBJ2-3,TRBV6-4,NA,TGTGCCAGCAGTGAAGGGTTCGCTAGCGGGAGCACAGATACGCAGTATTTT,CASSEGFASGSTDTQYF
NA,TRBJ1-2,TRBV7-2,NA,TGTGCCAGCAGCTTAACGACAGAAAATGGCTACACCTTC,CASSLTTENGYTF
NA,TRBJ1-2,TRBV28,few,TGTGCCAGCAGTCCCGGGACCGGGAGAGGTGGCTACACCTTC,CASSPGTGRGGYTF
NA,TRBJ1-4,TRBV2,NA,TGTGCCAGCAGTGCGCAGACGAGGGAAAAACTGTTTTTT,CASSAQTREKLFF
TRBD1,TRBJ2-7,TRBV6-5,NA,TGTGCCAGCAGTTACGACTCCCCGGGACAGGGATACGAGCAGTACTTC,CASSYDSPGQGYEQYF
NA,TRBJ2-1,TRBV6-5,NA,TGTGCCAGCAGTTACTCTTTCGGGGGAAGGGACAATGAGCAGTTCTTC,CASSYSFGGRDNEQFF
TRBD2,TRBJ2-7,TRBV28,NA,TGTGCCAGACCGCTAGCGGGAGGGGGCACCTACGAGCAGTACTTC,CARPLAGGGTYEQYF
TRBD2,TRBJ2-1,TRBV29-1,NA,TGCAGCGTGGAGGAGACTAGCGGGAGTAGGTACAATGAGCAGTTCTTC,CSVEETSGSRYNEQFF
NA,TRBJ1-1,TRBV23-1,NA,TGCGCCAGCAGTCAATCAACAGGGTGGAACACTGAAGCTTTCTTT,CASSQSTGWNTEAFF
TRBD1,TRBJ2-7,TRBV12-3/TRBV12-4,NA,TGTGCCAGCAGACGACAGGGGGCAGATGAGCAGTACTTC,CASRRQGADEQYF
TRBD2,TRBJ2-7,TRBV10-3,NA,TGTGCCACCACACCAACTAGCGGTAGCTCCTACGAGCAGTACTTC,CATTPTSGSSYEQYF
NA,TRBJ1-5,TRBV27,NA,TGTGCCAGCAGTTTATTAGGGGAAAATCAGCCCCAGCATTTT,CASSLLGENQPQHF
TRBD1,TRBJ2-2,TRBV2,NA,TGTGCCAGCAGATCCGGGACAGGGAACATCGGGGAGCTGTTTTTT,CASRSGTGNIGELFF
NA,TRBJ2-1,TRBV18,NA,TGTGCCAGCTCACCACCAGGTCTAGTGTACAATGAGCAGTTCTTC,CASSPPGLVYNEQFF
TRBD1,TRBJ2-2,TRBV3-1/TRBV3-2,NA,TGTGCCAGCAGCCCCCGGACAGGGTTCGGGGAGCTGTTTTTT,CASSPRTGFGELFF
TRBD1,TRBJ1-2,TRBV2,NA,TGTGCCAGCAGTGAACCCGACAGGGATTATGGCTACACCTTC,CASSEPDRDYGYTF
NA,TRBJ1-5,TRBV2,NA,TGTGCCAGCAGTGACGGGGGGGCGCGGAATCAGCCCCAGCATTTT,CASSDGGARNQPQHF
TRBD2,TRBJ2-5,TRBV3-1/TRBV3-2,NA,TGTGCCAGCAGCCAAGATATTTGGGCTAGCGGGAAGGAGACCCAGTACTTC,CASSQDIWASGKETQYF